The sequence of this T cell receptor (beta chain) was determined in a study of blood T cell repertoires in COVID-19. As for the study in general: Both acute and convalescent COVID-19 samples were obtained from the United States, Italy and Spain.

Trimming left V 4 bases short and J 5 bases short, with 10 bases between. Germline V gene lookup returns CDR1 SGHRS and CDR2 YFSETQ. The CDR3 covers 13 residues. Sequenced by immunoSEQ multiplex PCR; TCRdb stores in-frame clones only, minus some. The sample includes roughly 25,000 clones, around 66% of them seen just once. This clonotype was obtained from a man between 60 and 70 years old with active or convalescent COVID-19. The specimen sequenced was peripheral blood. The chain uses TRBV5-1 and TRBJ1-5; maybe TRBD1 (5 bases). CDR3 in amino acids: CASSPGLDQPQHF. CDR3 nucleotide sequence: TGCGCCAGCAGCCCGGGACTTGATCAGCCCCAGCATTTT.